The 26 T cell receptor beta chains presented below share a single source sample, sequenced in a study of T cells after yellow fever vaccination. TCRdb used MiXCR to reprocess the 5' RACE reads, holding one entry per CDR3 protein. The sample gives 80,000 to 100,000 distinct CDR3 sequences, 8.9% of which show up once; roughly 17% is in the top ten. The input for sequencing was CD8+ T cells not binding an NS4B(214-222) dextramer, sorted from PBMCs, taken about 2 weeks after the first yellow fever vaccination. These receptors originate from a man between 18 and 35 years old who received the YFV17D yellow fever vaccine.

The chain carries TRBV20-1 and TRBJ2-3; maybe TRBD2 (5 bases). The CDR3 length is 13 residues. Trimming removed 6 bases from V and 9 bases from J, with 19 bases in between. Germline CDR1 DFQATT, CDR2 SNEGSKA (reference sequence). The CDR3 is CSALAGVLGTQYF. CDR3 DNA sequence: TGCAGTGCCCTCGCCGGGGTTTTAGGCACGCAGTATTTT.

This clonotype was seen a handful of times. V gene TRBV12-3 or TRBV12-4 combines with J gene TRBJ1-6; D remains unclear. The CDR3 extends over 13 amino acids. Trimming stripped 5 bases from V and 10 bases from J, with 12 bases between. The CDR3 protein is CASSPPDRSPLHF. The CDR3 nucleotides are TGTGCCAGCAGTCCACCGGACCGATCACCCCTCCACTTT.

This clonotype was seen only a few times. The chain uses TRBV20-1 and TRBJ1-1, with a possible D match to TRBD1 (5 bases). The CDR3 loop spans 19 amino acids. Looked up from germline, CDR1 is DFQATT and CDR2 is SNEGSKA (reference sequence). V lost 3 bases and J lost 3, with 29 bases in between. CDR3 in amino acids: CSARVVRDVLTKPHTEAFF. CDR3 nucleotides: TGCAGTGCTAGGGTAGTCCGGGACGTCCTTACCAAACCCCACACTGAAGCTTTCTTT.

The genes are TRBV28 and TRBJ1-3, with no clear D. V was trimmed by 1 base and J by 8 bases, leaving 12 bases between them. This CDR3 has 14 residues. From germline, CDR1 is MDHEN and CDR2 SYDVKM. The CDR3 is CASSLSGSWDTIYF. The CDR3 DNA reads TGTGCCAGCAGTTTATCTGGGTCTTGGGACACCATATATTTT.

This clonotype was seen more than once but under ten times. V is TRBV27 and J is TRBJ1-1, with a possible D match to TRBD1 (6 bases). V dropped 10 bases and J dropped 4 bases, with 13 bases sitting between them. The CDR3 sequence is 12 residues long. From germline, CDR1 is MNHEY and CDR2 SMNVEV (reference sequence). The CDR3 DNA reads as TGTGCCACTGGGGGCCTTGGCACTGAAGCTTTCTTT. Its protein product is CATGGLGTEAFF.

This clonotype was detected many times. For the CDR3, the DNA is TGCAGTGCTAGAGATCTGGGGAAGGCAAGCAATCAGCCCCAGCATTTT. It encodes CSARDLGKASNQPQHF. The rearrangement joins TRBV20-1 to TRBJ1-5; unclear D gene. There are 16 residues in the CDR3. Trimming left V 0 bases short and J 1 base short, with 13 bases between. Germline loops: CDR1 DFQATT, CDR2 SNEGSKA (reference sequence).

The chain carries TRBV3-1 and TRBJ1-1; TRBD1 might be the D (6 bases). The CDR3 length is 16 residues. Trimming took off 0 bases at V and 4 bases at J, with 15 bases between the two ends. The germline CDR1 and CDR2 sequences are LGHDT and YNNKEL (reference sequence). CDR3 residues: CASSQDDWGAVTEAFF. As DNA, the CDR3 is TGTGCCAGCAGCCAAGATGATTGGGGGGCCGTCACTGAAGCTTTCTTT.

This clonotype has only a few counts. One junction end disagrees with the germline gene, perhaps due to a read error. The J gene is TRBJ2-5, the V gene TRBV7-7; TRBD1 aligns across 11 bases. Germline V CDR1 and CDR2: SSHAT, FNYEAQ (reference sequence). This CDR3 contains 15 residues. CDR3 region: CASSPGTGGLETQYF. Written as DNA, the CDR3 is TGTGCTAGCAGCCCCGGGACAGGGGGATTAGAGACCCAGTACTTC.

The table lists this clonotype with a few counts. This chain links TRBV27 with TRBJ2-1; possible D gene TRBD1, 5 bases. Germline values: CDR1 MNHEY, CDR2 SMNVEV (reference sequence). This CDR3 comprises 15 residues. Trimming removed 2 bases from V and 0 bases from J, with 8 bases in between. The CDR3 region is CASSLQGSSYNEQFF. The DNA of the CDR3 is TGTGCCAGCAGTTTACAGGGAAGCTCCTACAATGAGCAGTTCTTC.

The chain employs TRBV13 and TRBJ2-7, with D possibly called TRBD1 or TRBD2 (6 bases each). The ends were cut back, 5 bases at V and 4 bases at J, with 15 bases in the middle. This CDR3 is 14 amino acids long. Germline V CDR1 and CDR2: PRHDT, FYEKMQ (reference sequence). The CDR3 loop is CASSPFGGAYEQYF. The CDR3 DNA reads as TGTGCCAGCAGCCCGTTCGGGGGCGCATACGAGCAGTACTTC.

This clonotype was seen ten or more times. The chain is built from TRBV6-1 and TRBJ1-2; 9 bases line up with TRBD1. The CDR3 consists of 15 residues. Germline V gives CDR1 MNHNS, CDR2 SASEGT. After removal of 4 bases from V and 3 bases from J, the junction contained 6 bases not matched to a gene. CDR3 nucleotides: TGTGCCAGCAGTGCCGGGACAGGGTTTTACTATGGCTACACCTTC. Its protein is CASSAGTGFYYGYTF.

V is TRBV4-1 and J is TRBJ2-4; 7 positions match TRBD1. V lost 0 bases to trimming and J lost 6 bases; unmatched junction nucleotides: 5. Germline values: CDR1 MGHRA, CDR2 YSYEKL. The CDR3 is 15 amino acids. For the CDR3, the DNA is TGCGCCAGCAGCCAAGATAGGGGGCAGGGAAACATTCAGTACTTC. Residues: CASSQDRGQGNIQYF.

In its sample, this clonotype was seen a few times. V and J are TRBV20-1 and TRBJ1-2, with D uncertain. V shed 6 bases and J shed 4 bases, with 18 bases lying between them. Germline V gives CDR1 DFQATT, CDR2 SNEGSKA (reference sequence). This CDR3 is built from 14 residues. Written as DNA, the CDR3 is TGCAGTGCCTCCGGGAGGTCGGGATTCTATGGCTACACCTTC. It is translated as CSASGRSGFYGYTF.

This clonotype was seen at least ten times. The chain joins TRBV28 to TRBJ2-7; tentative D call: TRBD2 (7 bases). CDR3 length equals 14 residues. V was pared by 3 bases and J by 5 bases, with 14 bases between. Germline assignment: CDR1 MDHEN and CDR2 SYDVKM. CDR3 sequence reads: CASSFSGGPNEQYV. DNA for the CDR3: TGTGCCAGCAGTTTTTCGGGGGGCCCCAACGAGCAGTACGTC.

The chain links TRBV7-8 to TRBJ2-3; no clear D gene. The CDR3 has 15 residues. Germline CDR1 reads SGHVS; CDR2 reads FQNEAQ. V gave up 1 base and J gave up 0 bases, with 8 bases separating them. CDR3 amino acids: CASSLVEYSTDTQYF. The DNA for the CDR3 is TGTGCCAGCAGCTTAGTGGAGTATAGCACAGATACGCAGTATTTT.

The chain joins TRBV30 to TRBJ1-4, with D maybe TRBD1 (5 bases). Per germline, CDR1 GTSNPN and CDR2 SVGIG (reference sequence). The CDR3 is made up of 13 amino acids. The V and J ends lost 5 bases and 7 bases respectively, with 14 bases between them. The CDR3 is CAWRSGTFEKLFF. In DNA form, the CDR3 reads TGTGCCTGGCGTTCTGGGACCTTTGAAAAACTGTTTTTT. Full variable domain (missing parts from reference TRBV30 and TRBJ1-4): SQTIHQWPATLVQPVGSPLSLECTVEGTSNPNLYWYRQAAGRGLQLLFYSVGIGQISSEVPQNLSASRPQDRQFILSSKKLLLSDSGFYLCAWRSGTFEKLFFGSGTQLSVL.

The J gene is TRBJ1-5, the V gene TRBV12-3 or TRBV12-4; D call uncertain. The V and J ends lost 5 bases and 9 bases respectively, with 14 bases between them. The length of the CDR3 is 13 residues. The CDR3 protein is CASSPALIWPQHF. The CDR3 DNA reads as TGTGCCAGCAGTCCGGCTCTAATATGGCCCCAGCATTTT.

The V gene is TRBV27, the J gene TRBJ1-6; TRBD1 aligns across 9 bases. The CDR3 contains 14 residues. The V gene end was trimmed by 2 bases and the J gene end by 12 bases; junction bases not matched to a gene: 5. Germline assignment: CDR1 MNHEY and CDR2 SMNVEV (reference sequence). CDR3: CASSLRQGVKPLHF. The CDR3 region has the DNA TGTGCCAGCAGTTTACGACAGGGGGTGAAACCCCTCCACTTT.

There are a few counts of this clonotype. J is TRBJ1-1 and V is TRBV27; D gene uncertain. Per germline, CDR1 MNHEY and CDR2 SMNVEV (reference sequence). The CDR3 contains 15 residues. Trimming removed 1 base from V and 0 bases from J, with 9 bases in between. CDR3 DNA sequence: TGTGCCAGCAGTTTATTACGGGAAATGAACACTGAAGCTTTCTTT. Its translation is CASSLLREMNTEAFF.

This clonotype came up a few times. This chain's CDR3 is CASSVGQAEETQYF. CDR3 in DNA: TGTGCCAGCAGCGTAGGACAGGCCGAGGAGACCCAGTACTTC. This chain joins TRBV9 and TRBJ2-5, with TRBD1 as a possible D gene (6 bases). Germline CDR1 and CDR2: SGDLS and YYNGEE. Trimming took off 0 bases at V and 5 bases at J, with 11 bases between the two ends. The CDR3 length is 14 residues.

This clonotype was counted between two and nine times. The rearrangement uses TRBV20-1 and TRBJ2-1; D possibly corresponds to TRBD1 (5 bases). Trimming stripped 5 bases from V and 6 bases from J, with 23 bases between. Germline CDR1 is DFQATT and CDR2 is SNEGSKA (reference sequence). This CDR3 has 16 residues. The CDR3 bases are TGCAGTGCTGGTCAAGTAGGCAGGGCGATCGGCAATGAGCAGTTCTTC. It encodes CSAGQVGRAIGNEQFF.

This clonotype has a handful of counts. The chain employs TRBV10-3 and TRBJ1-1; D is possibly TRBD1 (5 bases). The length of the CDR3 is 14 residues. V was trimmed by 11 bases and J by 2 bases, leaving 18 bases between them. CDR1 and CDR2 from the germline V gene are ENHRY and SYGVKD. CDR3 residues: CASFAGTLNTEAFF. Written as DNA, the CDR3 is TGTGCCTCCTTCGCCGGGACTCTAAACACTGAAGCTTTCTTT.

This clonotype has at least ten counts. The V call is TRBV15, the J call TRBJ2-2; 7 positions agree with TRBD2. The junction had 5 bases not matched to a gene; V was cut back by 1 base and J by 0 bases. The germline V gene has CDR1 LNHNV and CDR2 YYDKDF (reference sequence). The CDR3 contains 17 residues. As DNA, the CDR3 is TGTGCCACCAGCAGAGCCCGGGACTACGCGAACACCGGGGAGCTGTTTTTT. Its protein product is CATSRARDYANTGELFF.

This clonotype was seen only a few times. The V call is TRBV7-9, the J call TRBJ2-3; 13 nucleotides line up with TRBD2. This CDR3 comprises 16 residues. Germline CDR1 and CDR2: SEHNR and FQNEAQ (reference sequence). The trim removed 3 bases at V and 1 base at J, leaving 1 base unmatched. Here the CDR3 DNA reads TGTGCCAGCAGCTTTGGGACTAGCGGGGGCACAGATACGCAGTATTTT. This sequence encodes CASSFGTSGGTDTQYF.

This chain joins TRBV20-1 and TRBJ2-7; TRBD2 is a possible D gene (6 bases). Germline values: CDR1 DFQATT, CDR2 SNEGSKA (reference sequence). Trimming took 0 bases from V and 3 from J, leaving 18 bases between them. The CDR3 totals 16 residues. The CDR3 loop reads CSARDLGGALIYEQYF. CDR3 bases: TGCAGTGCTAGAGATCTGGGCGGGGCCTTGATCTACGAGCAGTACTTC.

This clonotype showed up just a few times. This chain links TRBV13 with TRBJ2-4; 8 nucleotides align to TRBD2. CDR1 and CDR2 from the germline V gene are PRHDT and FYEKMQ (reference sequence). V trimming: 1 base; J trimming: 4 bases; junction bases outside the gene matches: 3. The CDR3 runs to 15 residues. For the CDR3, the DNA is TGTGCCAGCAGCTTAGACCGGGGGGGGAAAAACATTCAGTACTTC. Translating gives CASSLDRGGKNIQYF. Supplemented by reference TRBV13 and TRBJ2-4, the full variable domain reads AAGVIQSPRHLIKEKRETATLKCYPIPRHDTVYWYQQGPGQDPQFLISFYEKMQSDKGSIPDRFSAQQFSDYHSELNMSSLELGDSALYFCASSLDRGGKNIQYFGAGTRLSVL.